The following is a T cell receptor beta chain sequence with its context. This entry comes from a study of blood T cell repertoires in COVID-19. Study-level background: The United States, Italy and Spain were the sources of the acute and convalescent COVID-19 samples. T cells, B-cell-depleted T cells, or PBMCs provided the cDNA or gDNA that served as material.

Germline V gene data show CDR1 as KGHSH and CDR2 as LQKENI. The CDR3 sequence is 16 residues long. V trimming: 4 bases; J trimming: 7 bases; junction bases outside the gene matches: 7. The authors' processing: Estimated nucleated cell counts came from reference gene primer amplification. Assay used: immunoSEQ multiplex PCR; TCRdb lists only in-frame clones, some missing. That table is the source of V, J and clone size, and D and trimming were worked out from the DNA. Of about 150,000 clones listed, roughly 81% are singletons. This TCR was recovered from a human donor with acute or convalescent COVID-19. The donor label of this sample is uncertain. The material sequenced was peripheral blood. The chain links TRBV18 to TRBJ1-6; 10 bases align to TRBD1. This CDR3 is CASSLRQGADNSPLHF. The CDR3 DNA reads TGTGCCAGCTCACTCCGACAGGGGGCAGACAATTCACCCCTCCACTTT.